This TCR beta chain was recovered during a study of technical replicates of blood from a few donors (dated by TCRdb to the late 2010s). Receptor libraries were prepared by the immunoSEQ multiplex PCR assay. The table comes from immuneACCESS by way of TCRdb, which keeps in-frame sequences with V and J called. Part of the clones is missing from these tables; in studies checked, under half for an unresolved V gene and the rest for unknown reasons. A total of tens of thousands of clones appear in this sample, roughly 94% of them only once. Under 0.3% of the sample comes from the top ten. A remark on this clone: It lacks a known antigen. No much larger clonotype is one base removed from it; base qualities were not supplied.

From the cysteine through the phenylalanine, the CDR3 covers 15 amino acids. Kept here is only the CDR3 DNA, which spans 45 bases and is read in frame from base 1. V loses 6 bases, J loses 4 bases, and the germline ends lie 18 bases apart. CDR1 MNHEY and CDR2 SVGAGI were looked up in the germline V gene. The chain links TRBV6-5 with TRBJ1-1; the D gene is not confidently resolved. Sequenced input: T cells isolated from PBMCs. The TCR sequence derives from a human donor in good health. The CDR3 is CASRRKGSGFTEAFF. Here is the DNA: TGTGCCAGCAGACGTAAAGGTTCGGGTTTCACTGAAGCTTTCTTT.